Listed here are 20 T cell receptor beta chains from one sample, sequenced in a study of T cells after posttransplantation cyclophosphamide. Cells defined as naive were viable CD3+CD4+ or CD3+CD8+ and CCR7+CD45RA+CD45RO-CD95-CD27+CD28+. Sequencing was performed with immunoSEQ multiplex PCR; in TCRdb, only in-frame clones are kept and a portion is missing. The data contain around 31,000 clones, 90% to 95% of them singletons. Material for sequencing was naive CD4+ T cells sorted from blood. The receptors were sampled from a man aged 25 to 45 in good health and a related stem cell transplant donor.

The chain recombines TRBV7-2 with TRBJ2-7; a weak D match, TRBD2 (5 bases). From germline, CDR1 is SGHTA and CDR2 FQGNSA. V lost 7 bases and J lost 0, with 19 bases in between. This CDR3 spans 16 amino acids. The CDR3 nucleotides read TGTGCCAGCACCCGGCCGGGGAGATTAAGCTCCTACGAGCAGTACTTC. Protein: CASTRPGRLSSYEQYF.

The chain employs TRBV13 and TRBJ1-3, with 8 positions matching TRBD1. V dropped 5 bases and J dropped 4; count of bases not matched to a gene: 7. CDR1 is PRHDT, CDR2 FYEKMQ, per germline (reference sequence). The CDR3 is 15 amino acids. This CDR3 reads CASSEDRGLGNTIYF. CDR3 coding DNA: TGTGCCAGCAGCGAAGACAGGGGACTCGGAAACACCATATATTTT.

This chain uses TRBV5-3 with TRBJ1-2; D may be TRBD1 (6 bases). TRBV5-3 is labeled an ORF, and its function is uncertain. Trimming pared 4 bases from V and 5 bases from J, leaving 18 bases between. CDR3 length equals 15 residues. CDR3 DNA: TGTGCCAGAAGCCAACGACAGGTAGAGGGATATGGCTACACCTTC. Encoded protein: CARSQRQVEGYGYTF.

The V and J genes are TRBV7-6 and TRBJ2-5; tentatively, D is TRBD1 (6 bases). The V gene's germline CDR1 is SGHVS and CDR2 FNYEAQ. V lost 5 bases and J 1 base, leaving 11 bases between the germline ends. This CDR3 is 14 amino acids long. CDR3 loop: CASSPGQIQETQYF. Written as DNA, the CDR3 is TGTGCCAGCAGCCCTGGACAGATCCAAGAGACCCAGTACTTC.

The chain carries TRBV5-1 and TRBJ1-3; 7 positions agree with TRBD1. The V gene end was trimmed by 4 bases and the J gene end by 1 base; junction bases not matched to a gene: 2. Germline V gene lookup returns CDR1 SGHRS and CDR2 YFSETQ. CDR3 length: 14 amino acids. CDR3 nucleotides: TGCGCCAGCAGCAGACAGGGATCTGGAAACACCATATATTTT. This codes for CASSRQGSGNTIYF.

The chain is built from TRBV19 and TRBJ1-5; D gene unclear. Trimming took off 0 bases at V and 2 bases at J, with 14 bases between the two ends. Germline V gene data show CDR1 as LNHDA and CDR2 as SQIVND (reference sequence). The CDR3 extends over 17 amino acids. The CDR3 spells CASSIDRTGWRNQPQHF. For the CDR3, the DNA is TGTGCCAGTAGTATAGATCGCACGGGATGGCGCAATCAGCCCCAGCATTTT.

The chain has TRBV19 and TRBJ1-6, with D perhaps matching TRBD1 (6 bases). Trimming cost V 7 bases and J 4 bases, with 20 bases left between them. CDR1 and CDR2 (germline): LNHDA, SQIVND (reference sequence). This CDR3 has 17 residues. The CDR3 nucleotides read TGTGCCAGTAAGACTTCGGAAACGGACAGATATAATTCACCCCTCCACTTT. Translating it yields CASKTSETDRYNSPLHF. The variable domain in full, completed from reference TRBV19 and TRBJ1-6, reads DGGITQSPKYLFRKEGQNVTLSCEQNLNHDAMYWYRQDPGQGLRLIYYSQIVNDFQKGDIAEGYSVSREKKESFPLTVTSAQKNPTAFYLCASKTSETDRYNSPLHFGNGTRLTVT.

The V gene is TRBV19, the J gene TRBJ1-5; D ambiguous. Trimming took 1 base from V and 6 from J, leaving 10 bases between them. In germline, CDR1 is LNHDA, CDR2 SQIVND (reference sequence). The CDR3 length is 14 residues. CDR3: CASSIAERGQPQHF. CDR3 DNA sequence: TGTGCCAGTAGTATAGCCGAGAGAGGTCAGCCCCAGCATTTT.

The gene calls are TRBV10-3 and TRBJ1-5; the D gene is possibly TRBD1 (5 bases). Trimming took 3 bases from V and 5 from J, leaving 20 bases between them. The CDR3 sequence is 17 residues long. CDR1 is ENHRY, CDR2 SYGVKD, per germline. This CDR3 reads CAISDATGGIVDQPQHF. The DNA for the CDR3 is TGTGCCATCAGTGACGCGACGGGGGGGATTGTTGATCAGCCCCAGCATTTT.

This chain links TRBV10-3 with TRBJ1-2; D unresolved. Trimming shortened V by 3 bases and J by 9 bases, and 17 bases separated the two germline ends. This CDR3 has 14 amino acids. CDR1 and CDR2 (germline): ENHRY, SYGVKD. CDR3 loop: CAISDPLKGESYTF. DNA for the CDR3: TGTGCCATCAGTGACCCTTTGAAGGGAGAAAGCTACACCTTC.

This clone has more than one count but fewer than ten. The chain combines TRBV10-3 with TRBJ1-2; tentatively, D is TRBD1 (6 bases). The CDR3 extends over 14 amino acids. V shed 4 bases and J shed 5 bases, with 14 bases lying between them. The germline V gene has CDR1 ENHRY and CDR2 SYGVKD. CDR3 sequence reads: CAISATGFEYGYTF. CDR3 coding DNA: TGTGCCATCAGTGCCACAGGGTTCGAATATGGCTACACCTTC.

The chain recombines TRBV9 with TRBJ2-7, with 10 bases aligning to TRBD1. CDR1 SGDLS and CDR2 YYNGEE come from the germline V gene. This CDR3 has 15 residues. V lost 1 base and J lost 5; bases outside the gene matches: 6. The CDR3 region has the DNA TGTGCCAGCAGCGTAACGGGACAGGGGTGGAACGAGCAGTACTTC. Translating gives CASSVTGQGWNEQYF.

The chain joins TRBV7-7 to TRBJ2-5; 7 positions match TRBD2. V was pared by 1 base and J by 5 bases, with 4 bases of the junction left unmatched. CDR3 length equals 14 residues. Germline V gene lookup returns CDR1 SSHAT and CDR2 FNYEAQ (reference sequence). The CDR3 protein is CASSLDGSGETQYF. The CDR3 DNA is TGTGCCAGCAGCTTAGATGGTAGCGGGGAGACCCAGTACTTC.

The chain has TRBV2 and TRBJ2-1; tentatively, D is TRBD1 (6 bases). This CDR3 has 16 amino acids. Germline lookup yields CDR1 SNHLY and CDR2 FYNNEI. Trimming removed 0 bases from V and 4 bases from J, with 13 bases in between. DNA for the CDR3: TGTGCCAGCAGTGAAGCGGGGGCGCTCGGTTACAATGAGCAGTTCTTC. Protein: CASSEAGALGYNEQFF.

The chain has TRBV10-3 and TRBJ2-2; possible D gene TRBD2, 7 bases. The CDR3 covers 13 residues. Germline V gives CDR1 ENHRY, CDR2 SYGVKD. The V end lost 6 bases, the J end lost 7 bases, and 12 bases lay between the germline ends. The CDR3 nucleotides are TGTGCCATCAGAGGGAGGGGGGACGGGGAGCTGTTTTTT. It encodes CAIRGRGDGELFF.

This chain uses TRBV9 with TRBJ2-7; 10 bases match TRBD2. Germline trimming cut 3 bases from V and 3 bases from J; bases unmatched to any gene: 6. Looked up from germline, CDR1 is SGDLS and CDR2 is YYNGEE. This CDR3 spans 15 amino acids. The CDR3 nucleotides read TGTGCCAGCAGCGCTAGCGGGGGCCTATACTACGAGCAGTACTTC. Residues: CASSASGGLYYEQYF.

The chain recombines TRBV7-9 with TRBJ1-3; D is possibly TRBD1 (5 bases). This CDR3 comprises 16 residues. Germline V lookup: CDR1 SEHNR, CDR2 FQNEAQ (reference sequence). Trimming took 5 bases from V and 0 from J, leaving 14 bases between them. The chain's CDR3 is CASSPATANSGNTIYF. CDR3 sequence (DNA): TGTGCCAGCAGCCCCGCGACAGCGAACTCTGGAAACACCATATATTTT. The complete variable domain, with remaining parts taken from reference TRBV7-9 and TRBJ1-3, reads DTGVSQNPRHKITKRGQNVTFRCDPISEHNRLYWYRQTLGQGPEFLTYFQNEAQLEKSRLLSDRFSAERPKGSFSTLEIQRTEQGDSAMYLCASSPATANSGNTIYFGEGSWLTVV.

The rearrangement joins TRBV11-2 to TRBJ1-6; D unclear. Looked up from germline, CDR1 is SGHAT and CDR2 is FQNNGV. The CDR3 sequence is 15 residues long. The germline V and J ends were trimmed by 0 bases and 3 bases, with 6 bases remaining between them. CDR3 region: CASSLESFYNSPLHF. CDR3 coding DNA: TGTGCCAGCAGCTTAGAAAGCTTCTATAATTCACCCCTCCACTTT.

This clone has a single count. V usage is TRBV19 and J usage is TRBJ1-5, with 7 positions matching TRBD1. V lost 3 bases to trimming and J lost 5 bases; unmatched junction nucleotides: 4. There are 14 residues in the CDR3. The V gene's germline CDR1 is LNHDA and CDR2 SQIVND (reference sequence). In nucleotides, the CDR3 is TGTGCCAGTAGTATCGGGACAGCCCATCAGCCCCAGCATTTT. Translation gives CASSIGTAHQPQHF.

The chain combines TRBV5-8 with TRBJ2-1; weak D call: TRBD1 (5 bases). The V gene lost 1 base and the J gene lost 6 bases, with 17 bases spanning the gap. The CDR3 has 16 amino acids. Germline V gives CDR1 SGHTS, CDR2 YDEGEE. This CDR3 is CASSLRVGVSTNEQFF. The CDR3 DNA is TGTGCCAGCAGCTTGAGGGTAGGGGTATCAACCAATGAGCAGTTCTTC.